The 6 T cell receptor beta chains below all came from one sample that was sequenced in a study of blood T cell repertoires in COVID-19. Libraries were prepared by immunoSEQ multiplex PCR; TCRdb keeps only in-frame clonotypes and omits some of them. The sample contains roughly 91,000 clones, roughly 89% of which appear only once. Sample: peripheral blood. The origin of the receptors is a man between 65 and 85 years old with active or convalescent COVID-19.

The chain links TRBV3-1 (or the pseudogene TRBV3-2) to TRBJ2-4; D may be TRBD1 (5 bases). The V end lost 4 bases, the J end lost 2 bases, and 9 bases lay between the germline ends. The CDR3 sequence is 14 residues long. Germline CDR1 is LGHDT and CDR2 is YNNKEL (reference sequence). As DNA, the CDR3 is TGTGCCAGCAGCCGGCAGGGTCCCAAAAACATTCAGTACTTC. Its translation is CASSRQGPKNIQYF.

The CDR3 region is CASSENGQVNTEAFF. CDR3 in DNA: TGTGCCAGCAGTGAAAATGGCCAGGTGAACACTGAAGCTTTCTTT. The rearrangement uses TRBV6-1 and TRBJ1-1; D remains ambiguous. The CDR3 consists of 15 residues. The V and J ends lost 2 bases and 0 bases respectively, with 10 bases between them. CDR1 is MNHNS, CDR2 SASEGT, per germline.

The rearrangement joins TRBV19 to TRBJ2-1; weak D call: TRBD2 (6 bases). Germline V lookup: CDR1 LNHDA, CDR2 SQIVND (reference sequence). Trimming cost V 6 bases and J 6 bases, with 15 bases left between them. This CDR3 contains 14 residues. CDR3 sequence (DNA): TGTGCCAGTAGGTTAACAAGACTAGGCAATGAGCAGTTCTTC. This encodes CASRLTRLGNEQFF.

The chain carries TRBV28 and TRBJ1-2; D is ambiguous. Trimming removed 2 bases from V and 7 bases from J, with 11 bases in between. The CDR3 spans 13 residues. The germline V gene encodes CDR1 MDHEN and CDR2 SYDVKM. The CDR3 region has the DNA TGTGCCAGCAGTTTAATGGGTCCGGGTGGCTACACCTTC. It translates to CASSLMGPGGYTF.

The table lists this clone with a count of one. The chain has TRBV5-3 and TRBJ2-4; 8 bases map to TRBD1. TRBV5-3 is sorted into the ORF group, with uncertain function. Trimming at V came to 4 bases and at J to 0 bases, leaving 9 bases not matched to a gene. CDR3 length: 17 residues. CDR3 sequence reads: CARSEGQGREAKNIQYF. CDR3 nucleotides: TGTGCCAGAAGCGAAGGACAGGGAAGAGAAGCCAAAAACATTCAGTACTTC.

The gene calls are TRBV18 and TRBJ2-1; perhaps TRBD2 as D (7 bases). V lost 4 bases and J 7 bases, leaving 11 bases between the germline ends. Germline CDR1 is KGHSH and CDR2 is LQKENI. The CDR3 is made up of 13 amino acids. CDR3 sequence reads: CASSLGGENEQFF. CDR3 coding DNA: TGTGCCAGCTCACTAGGGGGGGAGAATGAGCAGTTCTTC.